One sample yielded the 22 T cell receptor beta chains listed below, sequenced in a study of shared clonotypes between healthy human individuals. Sequenced by immunoSEQ multiplex PCR; TCRdb stores in-frame clones only, minus some. The sample holds about 1.5 million clones; nearly 99% are singletons and the top ten take roughly 0.4%. Sequencing was done on a sample of naive CD4+ T cells sorted from blood. The subset here: CD45RA+ positively selected. These receptors came from a man aged 25-45 years in good health.

The chain employs TRBV10-1 and TRBJ2-3, with D perhaps matching TRBD1 (7 bases). Germline-derived CDR1 and CDR2 are WNHNN and SYGVQD (reference sequence). This CDR3 region has 13 residues. Trimming pared 3 bases from V and 12 bases from J, leaving 16 bases between. The CDR3 bases are TGCGCCAGCAGTGAAGGGGGGACAGAACAACAGTATTTT. Translated: CASSEGGTEQQYF.

The chain employs TRBV5-1 and TRBJ2-2, with D hard to call. The germline V gene encodes CDR1 SGHRS and CDR2 YFSETQ. Trimming stripped 0 bases from V and 1 base from J, with 7 bases between. The CDR3 is 15 amino acids. CDR3 sequence: CASSLVPQNTGELFF. The CDR3 nucleotides are TGCGCCAGCAGCTTGGTCCCTCAGAACACCGGGGAGCTGTTTTTT.

The J gene is TRBJ2-6, the V gene TRBV6-6, with D possibly being TRBD1 (6 bases). Trimming left V 2 bases short and J 2 bases short, with 10 bases between. The germline V gene has CDR1 MNHNY and CDR2 SVGAGI (reference sequence). This CDR3 spans 16 amino acids. CDR3 nucleotide sequence: TGTGCCAGCAGTTACCCGACAGGAGCTGGGGCCAACGTCCTGACTTTC. This gives the protein CASSYPTGAGANVLTF.

The chain employs TRBV6-1 and TRBJ1-1; 8 bases agree with TRBD1. The CDR3 is made up of 14 amino acids. The ends lost 0 bases at V and 7 bases at J; junction bases unmatched: 4. Germline V lookup: CDR1 MNHNS, CDR2 SASEGT. CDR3 sequence reads: CASSEARGLGEAFF. The CDR3 DNA sequence: TGTGCCAGCAGTGAAGCCAGGGGGCTTGGTGAAGCTTTCTTT.

This rearrangement joins TRBV19 to TRBJ2-3, with TRBD2 matching over 8 bases. CDR3 length: 16 residues. The germline V gene encodes CDR1 LNHDA and CDR2 SQIVND (reference sequence). With 6 bases clipped from V and 3 bases from J, the junction kept 11 bases outside the gene matches. The chain's CDR3 is CASRKTSAGATDTQYF. Here the CDR3 DNA reads TGTGCCAGTAGAAAAACGTCAGCGGGAGCTACAGATACGCAGTATTTT.

CDR3 bases: TGCGCCAGCAGCGCAGGTGAACACGAGCAGTACTTC. Its translation: CASSAGEHEQYF. The V and J genes are TRBV5-1 and TRBJ2-7; D is undetermined. Germline CDR1 SGHRS, CDR2 YFSETQ. There are 12 residues in the CDR3. Trimming took 4 bases from V and 5 from J, leaving 10 bases between them.

This rearrangement joins TRBV29-1 to TRBJ2-7; D not certain. This CDR3 is built from 11 residues. Germline V lookup: CDR1 SQVTM, CDR2 ANQGSEA. Trimming removed 2 bases at V and 0 bases at J, with 2 bases between. The CDR3 sequence: CSVESSYEQYF. The CDR3 nucleotides are TGCAGCGTTGAAAGCTCCTACGAGCAGTACTTC.

This clone was detected only once. The chain employs TRBV7-2 and TRBJ2-7; no firm D call. V was cut by 6 bases and J by 0 bases, with 12 bases left in between. Germline V gives CDR1 SGHTA, CDR2 FQGNSA. The CDR3 is 14 amino acids. CDR3 sequence (DNA): TGTGCCAGCAGAACACGACCTAGCTCCTACGAGCAGTACTTC. Amino acid sequence: CASRTRPSSYEQYF.

J is TRBJ2-7 and V is TRBV4-2, with a possible D match to TRBD2 (7 bases). V was clipped by 3 bases and J by 3 bases, with 18 bases between them. The CDR3 runs 16 residues. Germline V gene data show CDR1 as LGHNA and CDR2 as YNFKEQ. The CDR3 coding sequence is TGTGCCAGCAGCCACCACTCGGGGGGCGAGGGCTACGAGCAGTACTTC. Protein: CASSHHSGGEGYEQYF.

The gene calls are TRBV4-1 and TRBJ1-5; unclear D gene. This CDR3 has 17 amino acids. Trimming took off 0 bases at V and 4 bases at J, with 16 bases between the two ends. The germline CDR1 and CDR2 sequences are MGHRA and YSYEKL. The CDR3 loop reads CASSQEGRKGWNQPQHF. CDR3 DNA sequence: TGCGCCAGCAGCCAAGAAGGGCGAAAGGGTTGGAATCAGCCCCAGCATTTT.

In DNA form, the CDR3 reads TGTGCCAGCAGCTTAGGAGTTGTAGGGCGTAATGAAAAACTGTTTTTT. Translating gives CASSLGVVGRNEKLFF. The gene calls are TRBV7-2 and TRBJ1-4; D call uncertain. The CDR3 is 16 amino acids. Trimming cost V 1 base and J 4 bases, with 13 bases left between them. Looked up from germline, CDR1 is SGHTA and CDR2 is FQGNSA.

The chain recombines TRBV7-7 with TRBJ2-6; TRBD1 matches at 9 bases. V shed 4 bases and J 0 bases; nucleotides not matched to a gene: 4. The CDR3 runs to 17 residues. Germline V gene lookup returns CDR1 SSHAT and CDR2 FNYEAQ (reference sequence). CDR3 nucleotides: TGTGCCAGCAGCTCGGGACAGGGACTCTCTGGGGCCAACGTCCTGACTTTC. Translated, it gives CASSSGQGLSGANVLTF.

The chain employs TRBV5-5 and TRBJ1-4; D not certain. V lost 0 bases and J 4 bases, leaving 7 bases between the germline ends. This CDR3 is built from 14 residues. Germline lookup yields CDR1 SGHKS and CDR2 YYEKEE (reference sequence). Written as DNA, the CDR3 is TGTGCCAGCAGCTTGGTACGGGTTAATGAAAAACTGTTTTTT. Translated, it gives CASSLVRVNEKLFF.

V and J are TRBV11-2 and TRBJ2-2; no clear D gene. The V gene lost 4 bases and the J gene lost 3 bases, with 6 bases spanning the gap. Looked up from germline, CDR1 is SGHAT and CDR2 is FQNNGV. CDR3 length equals 13 residues. This CDR3 reads CASSSTYTGELFF. CDR3 bases: TGTGCCAGCAGCTCAACGTACACCGGGGAGCTGTTTTTT.

This chain joins TRBV9 and TRBJ1-5, with TRBD1 matching over 9 bases. With V trimmed by 4 bases and J by 7 bases, 6 bases remained unmatched. CDR3 length: 14 residues. Germline V CDR1 and CDR2: SGDLS, YYNGEE. The CDR3 DNA reads as TGTGCCAGCAGCCCACAGGGGGCACAGCAGCCCCAGCATTTT. Its translation is CASSPQGAQQPQHF.

This clone has only one observation. The chain combines TRBV6-6 with TRBJ1-5; D remains ambiguous. The germline gives CDR1 MNHNY, CDR2 SVGAGI (reference sequence). V dropped 5 bases and J dropped 0 bases, with 8 bases sitting between them. This CDR3 is built from 14 residues. The CDR3 here is CASSGPISNQPQHF. The CDR3 DNA follows: TGTGCCAGCAGTGGACCGATTAGCAATCAGCCCCAGCATTTT.

This clone was detected once. The gene calls are TRBV18 and TRBJ2-7; a weak D match, TRBD1 (5 bases). V was cut by 2 bases and J by 1 base, with 9 bases left in between. This CDR3 region has 14 residues. CDR1 and CDR2 (germline): KGHSH, LQKENI. The CDR3 loop reads CASSPGARSYEQYF. The CDR3, as DNA: TGTGCCAGCTCACCAGGGGCTAGATCCTACGAGCAGTACTTC.

The genes are TRBV27 and TRBJ1-5; D may be TRBD1 (5 bases). Trimming removed 6 bases at V and 3 bases at J, with 18 bases between. This CDR3 comprises 16 residues. Germline CDR1 MNHEY, CDR2 SMNVEV (reference sequence). CDR3: CASRGRDYRLNQPQHF. The CDR3 DNA sequence: TGTGCCAGCAGGGGCCGGGACTACCGTCTCAATCAGCCCCAGCATTTT.

V gene TRBV9 combines with J gene TRBJ1-2; D is undetermined. The CDR3 covers 11 residues. V lost 3 bases and J lost 8, with 8 bases in between. Germline loops: CDR1 SGDLS, CDR2 YYNGEE. CDR3 nucleotides: TGTGCCAGCAGCGATTGGGGAGGCTACACCTTC. Protein product: CASSDWGGYTF.

J is TRBJ1-2 and V is TRBV7-2; unclear D gene. V lost 7 bases to trimming and J lost 3 bases, with 15 bases between them. The CDR3 runs to 14 residues. In germline, CDR1 is SGHTA, CDR2 FQGNSA. Written as DNA, the CDR3 is TGTGCCAGCACCCTTAGAGCTACAGACTATGGCTACACCTTC. Protein sequence: CASTLRATDYGYTF.

This chain joins TRBV11-2 and TRBJ2-5; TRBD2 agrees at 7 bases. The V gene's germline CDR1 is SGHAT and CDR2 FQNNGV. The V gene end was trimmed by 2 bases and the J gene end by 4 bases; junction bases not matched to a gene: 10. This CDR3 spans 16 amino acids. For the CDR3, the DNA is TGTGCCAGCAGCTTAAGGTCTGCGGGAGTCTTAGAGACCCAGTACTTC. Translation gives CASSLRSAGVLETQYF.

The genes are TRBV30 and TRBJ1-2; no clear D. The germline V gene encodes CDR1 GTSNPN and CDR2 SVGIG (reference sequence). The CDR3 spans 11 residues. V lost 5 bases and J lost 6, with 10 bases in between. The CDR3 here is CAWQTTDGYTF. The CDR3 DNA reads TGTGCCTGGCAGACAACTGATGGCTACACCTTC.